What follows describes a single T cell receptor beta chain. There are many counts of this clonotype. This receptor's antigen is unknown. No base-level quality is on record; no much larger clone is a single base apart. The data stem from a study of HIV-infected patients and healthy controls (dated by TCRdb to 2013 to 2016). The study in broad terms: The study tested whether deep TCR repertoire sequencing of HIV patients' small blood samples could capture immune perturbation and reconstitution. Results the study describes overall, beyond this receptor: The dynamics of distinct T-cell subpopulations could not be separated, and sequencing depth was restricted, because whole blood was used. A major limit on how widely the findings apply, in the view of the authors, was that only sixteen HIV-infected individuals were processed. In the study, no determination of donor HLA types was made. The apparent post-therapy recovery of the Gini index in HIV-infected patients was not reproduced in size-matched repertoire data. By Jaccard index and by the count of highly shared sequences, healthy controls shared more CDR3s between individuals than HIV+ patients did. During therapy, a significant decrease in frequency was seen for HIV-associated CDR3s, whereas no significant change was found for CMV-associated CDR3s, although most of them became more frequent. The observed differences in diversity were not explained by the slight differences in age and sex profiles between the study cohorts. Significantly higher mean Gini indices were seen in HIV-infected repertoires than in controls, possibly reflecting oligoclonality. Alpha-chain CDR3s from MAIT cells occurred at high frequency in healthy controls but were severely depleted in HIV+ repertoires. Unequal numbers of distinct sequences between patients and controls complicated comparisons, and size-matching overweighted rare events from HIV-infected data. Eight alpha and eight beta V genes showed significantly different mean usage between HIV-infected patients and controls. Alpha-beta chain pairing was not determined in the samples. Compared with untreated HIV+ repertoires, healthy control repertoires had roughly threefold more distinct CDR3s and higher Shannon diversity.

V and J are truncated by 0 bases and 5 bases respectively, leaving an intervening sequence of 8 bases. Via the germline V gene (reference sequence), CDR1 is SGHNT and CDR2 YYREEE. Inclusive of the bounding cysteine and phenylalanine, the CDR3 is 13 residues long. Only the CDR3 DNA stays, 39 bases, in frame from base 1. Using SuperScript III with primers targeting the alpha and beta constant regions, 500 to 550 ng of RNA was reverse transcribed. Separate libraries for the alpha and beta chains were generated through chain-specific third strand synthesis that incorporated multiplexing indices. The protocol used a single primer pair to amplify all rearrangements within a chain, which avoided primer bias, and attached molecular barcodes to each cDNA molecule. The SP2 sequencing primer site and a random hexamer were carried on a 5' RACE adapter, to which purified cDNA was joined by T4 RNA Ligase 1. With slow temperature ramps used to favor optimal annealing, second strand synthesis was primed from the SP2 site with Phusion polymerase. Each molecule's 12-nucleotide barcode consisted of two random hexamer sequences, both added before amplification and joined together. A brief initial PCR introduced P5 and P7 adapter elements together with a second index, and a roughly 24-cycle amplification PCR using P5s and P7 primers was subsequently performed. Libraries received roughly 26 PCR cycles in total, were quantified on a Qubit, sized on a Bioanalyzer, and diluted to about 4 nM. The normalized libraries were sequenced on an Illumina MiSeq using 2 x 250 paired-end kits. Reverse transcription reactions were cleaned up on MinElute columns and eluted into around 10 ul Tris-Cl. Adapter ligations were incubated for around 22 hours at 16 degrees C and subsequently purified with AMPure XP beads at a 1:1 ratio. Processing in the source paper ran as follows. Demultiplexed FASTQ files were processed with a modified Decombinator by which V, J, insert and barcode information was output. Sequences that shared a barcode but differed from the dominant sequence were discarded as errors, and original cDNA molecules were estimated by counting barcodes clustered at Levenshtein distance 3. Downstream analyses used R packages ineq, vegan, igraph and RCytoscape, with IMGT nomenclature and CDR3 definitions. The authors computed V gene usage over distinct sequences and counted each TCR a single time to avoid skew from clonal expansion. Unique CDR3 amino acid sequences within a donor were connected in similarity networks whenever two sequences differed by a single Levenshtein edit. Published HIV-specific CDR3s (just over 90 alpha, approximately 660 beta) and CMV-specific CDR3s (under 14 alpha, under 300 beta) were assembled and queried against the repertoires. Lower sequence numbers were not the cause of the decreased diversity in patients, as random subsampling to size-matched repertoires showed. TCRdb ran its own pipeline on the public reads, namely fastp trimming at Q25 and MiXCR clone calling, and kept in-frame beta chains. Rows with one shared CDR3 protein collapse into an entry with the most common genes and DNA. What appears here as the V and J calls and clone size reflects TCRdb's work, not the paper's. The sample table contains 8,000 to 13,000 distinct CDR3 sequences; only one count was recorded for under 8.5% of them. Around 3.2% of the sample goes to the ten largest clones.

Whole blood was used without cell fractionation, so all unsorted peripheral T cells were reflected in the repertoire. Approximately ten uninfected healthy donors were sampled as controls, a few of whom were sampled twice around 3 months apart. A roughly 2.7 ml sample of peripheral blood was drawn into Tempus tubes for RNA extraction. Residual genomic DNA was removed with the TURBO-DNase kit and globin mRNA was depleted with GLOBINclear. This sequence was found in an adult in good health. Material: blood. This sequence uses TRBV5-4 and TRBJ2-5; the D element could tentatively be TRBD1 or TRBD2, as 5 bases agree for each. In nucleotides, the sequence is TGTGCCAGCAGCTTGGGGGGGTTGGAGACCCAGTACTTC. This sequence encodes CASSLGGLETQYF. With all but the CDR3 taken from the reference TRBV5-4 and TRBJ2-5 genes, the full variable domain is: ETGVTQSPTHLIKTRGQQVTLRCSSQSGHNTVSWYQQALGQGPQFIFQYYREEENGRGNFPPRFSGLQFPNYSSELNVNALELDDSALYLCASSLGGLETQYFGPGTRLLVL.